The clone carrying this T cell receptor beta chain was detected once. Its antigen is still unknown. Profiling relied on immunoSEQ multiplex PCR, and the TCRdb table lists in-frame clones only, not all of them. Of approximately 2.1 million clones in the sample, more than 80% were seen once. This specimen comes from a study of shared clonotypes between healthy human individuals. On the study more broadly: Each donor's CD4 naive and CD4 memory cells filled three plates apiece, CD8 naive two, and CD8 memory one. Study-wide findings and caveats: Across subsets, estimated richness was generally greater for naive than for memory populations. Some clonotypes were shared by all four sorted-subset donors, while others were not shared. The non-shared ones had lower generation probabilities than the shared ones.

The CDR3 is made up of 15 amino acids. Trimming took 3 bases from V and 3 from J, leaving 13 bases between them. Germline CDR1 and CDR2: SGDLS and YYNGEE. J is TRBJ2-1 and V is TRBV9; D possibly corresponds to TRBD2 (8 bases). This TCR was sampled from a man aged 18-30 years in good health. Some clones in this sample may be carry-over from other donors' samples. The source material was naive CD4+ T cells from PBMCs. The subset was: CD45RA+ positively selected. The CDR3 region has the DNA TGTGCCAGCAGCGCAGGGGGGACTAGCTACAATGAGCAGTTCTTC. Its protein is CASSAGGTSYNEQFF.